What follows is one T cell receptor (beta chain) and its context. The data derive from a study of blood T cell repertoires in COVID-19. This CDR3 spans 18 amino acids. CDR1 MNHEY and CDR2 SMNVEV come from the germline V gene (reference sequence). Trimming left V 1 base short and J 6 bases short, with 22 bases between. Generated by immunoSEQ multiplex PCR, the TCRdb table keeps only in-frame clones and is missing some. Among about 61,000 clones listed, over 75% were seen once. The sequencing input was peripheral blood. The sequence came from a man aged 55 to 70 with acute or convalescent COVID-19. The rearrangement links TRBV27 to TRBJ2-1, with D tentatively TRBD2 (5 bases). CDR3 in DNA: TGTGCCAGCAGTTTATGGGTACGGTCCAGGAACGAGGGCAATGAGCAGTTCTTC. Protein: CASSLWVRSRNEGNEQFF.